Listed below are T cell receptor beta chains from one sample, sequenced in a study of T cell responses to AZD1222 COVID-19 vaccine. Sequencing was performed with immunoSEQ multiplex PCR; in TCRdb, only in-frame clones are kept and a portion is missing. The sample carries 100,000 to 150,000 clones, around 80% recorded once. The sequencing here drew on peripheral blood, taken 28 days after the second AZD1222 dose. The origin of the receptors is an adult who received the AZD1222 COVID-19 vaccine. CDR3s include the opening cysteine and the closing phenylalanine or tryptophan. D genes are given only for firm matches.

CDR3 protein: CASKGGTVDNEQFF
D gene: -
J gene: TRBJ2-1
V gene: TRBV6-5

CDR3 protein: CASNRGAMDTGELFF
D gene: -
J gene: TRBJ2-2
V gene: TRBV7-6

CDR3 protein: CAITRDTQETQYF
D gene: -
J gene: TRBJ2-5
V gene: TRBV10-3

CDR3 protein: CASSQRLAGRSNTGELFF
D gene: TRBD2
J gene: TRBJ2-2
V gene: TRBV7-2

CDR3 protein: CASSPPGWSLGYTF
D gene: -
J gene: TRBJ1-2
V gene: TRBV19

CDR3 protein: CASSPQTSGGPQTYNEQFF
D gene: TRBD2
J gene: TRBJ2-1
V gene: TRBV5-1

CDR3 protein: CATSRARPSGNTIYF
D gene: -
J gene: TRBJ1-3
V gene: TRBV15

CDR3 protein: CASSPTGAYEQYF
D gene: TRBD1
J gene: TRBJ2-7
V gene: TRBV3-1/TRBV3-2

CDR3 protein: CASSQGVLAVQNIQYF
D gene: TRBD2
J gene: TRBJ2-4
V gene: TRBV14

CDR3 protein: CASSVYRDQPQHF
D gene: -
J gene: TRBJ1-5
V gene: TRBV2

CDR3 protein: CASSLEAIGYTF
D gene: -
J gene: TRBJ1-2
V gene: TRBV12-3/TRBV12-4

CDR3 protein: CASSQVGGFPETQYF
D gene: -
J gene: TRBJ2-5
V gene: TRBV4-2

CDR3 protein: CASSQDGGGTSQPQHF
D gene: -
J gene: TRBJ1-5
V gene: TRBV4-1

CDR3 protein: CASTNADEQFF
D gene: -
J gene: TRBJ2-1
V gene: TRBV5-1

CDR3 protein: CASSRTGSPFF
D gene: TRBD1
J gene: TRBJ1-1
V gene: TRBV14

CDR3 protein: CASTGGRLEPQHF
D gene: -
J gene: TRBJ1-5
V gene: TRBV7-3

CDR3 protein: CASSLRVSGTNEKLFF
D gene: -
J gene: TRBJ1-4
V gene: TRBV5-1

CDR3 protein: CASGASGSYEQYF
D gene: TRBD2
J gene: TRBJ2-7
V gene: TRBV6-5

CDR3 protein: CASSSTGGKGNEKLFF
D gene: TRBD1
J gene: TRBJ1-4
V gene: TRBV7-9

CDR3 protein: CASSPPGTTGEKLFF
D gene: -
J gene: TRBJ1-4
V gene: TRBV18

CDR3 protein: CARTNYGYTF
D gene: -
J gene: TRBJ1-2
V gene: TRBV21-1

CDR3 protein: CSVLGTGTKQETQYF
D gene: TRBD1
J gene: TRBJ2-5
V gene: TRBV29-1

CDR3 protein: CASSLGVRGTNYGYTF
D gene: -
J gene: TRBJ1-2
V gene: TRBV5-1

CDR3 protein: CASSLGGAWAQPQHF
D gene: -
J gene: TRBJ1-5
V gene: TRBV5-1